This T cell receptor beta chain was documented in a study of blood T cell repertoires in COVID-19. Study background: The United States, Italy and Spain provided the acute and convalescent COVID-19 samples. Sources were T cells, B-cell-depleted T cells, or PBMCs; the material itself was cDNA or gDNA.

In Seattle, patients joined the study during active infection and were tracked longitudinally. Authors' methods: Counts of nucleated cells, estimated from reference gene primer amplification, were obtained. Assay used: immunoSEQ multiplex PCR; TCRdb lists only in-frame clones, some missing. V and J calls and clone size are those listed in that table; D and trimming were worked out from the DNA. The sample carries tens of thousands of clones, approximately 83% recorded once. This clone was counted a few times. The CDR3 loop spans 14 amino acids. The J segment lost 8 bases and the V segment lost 6 bases, leaving 9 bases of the junction unmatched. The germline gives CDR1 LNHDA, CDR2 SQIVND (reference sequence).

The chain links TRBV19 to TRBJ1-2, with TRBD1 identical over 10 bases. This receptor was obtained from a man aged 40-50 years with COVID-19, enrolled during active disease. Source material: peripheral blood. CDR3 sequence (DNA): TGTGCCAGTAGGACGGGACAGGGGATGGGCGGCTACACCTTC. It specifies CASRTGQGMGGYTF.